This T cell receptor (beta chain) was captured by sequencing in a study of blood T cell repertoires in COVID-19. Whole-study context: Samples representing acute and convalescent COVID-19 were sourced from the United States, Italy and Spain. From T cells, B-cell-depleted T cells, or PBMCs came the material, which was cDNA or gDNA.

In germline, CDR1 is MGHDK, CDR2 SYGVNS. The length of the CDR3 is 16 residues. V was trimmed by 5 bases and J by 4 bases, leaving 20 bases between them. In the original workflow: Estimation of nucleated cell counts relied on the amplification of reference gene primers. Libraries were prepared by immunoSEQ multiplex PCR; TCRdb keeps only in-frame clonotypes and omits some of them. The DNA was the basis for D and trimming; V, J and clone size are from that table. The table lists approximately 220,000 clones, approximately 84% of them singletons. The chain is built from TRBV25-1 and TRBJ1-1; weak D call: TRBD1 (6 bases). The receptor was isolated from a man aged 50-59 years with acute or convalescent COVID-19. The sequenced sample consisted of peripheral blood. The CDR3 is CASSPFNKGGITEAFF. CDR3 nucleotides: TGTGCCAGCAGTCCCTTTAATAAAGGGGGTATCACTGAAGCTTTCTTT.